The 14 T cell receptor beta chains listed next were all sequenced from one sample in a study of CD8 T cells in Susac syndrome. cDNA came from approximately 0.5 to 1 ug RNA primed by random hexamers. TCRdb fed the immunoSEQ multiplex PCR reads into MiXCR, producing one record per CDR3 protein. The sample consists of some 180,000 distinct CDR3 sequences, 85% to 95% of them appearing once. The sequencing input was CD4+ T cells from PBMCs. The receptors originated from a human donor in good health.

The J gene is TRBJ2-3, the V gene TRBV6-6; TRBD1 might be the D (6 bases). This CDR3 is 13 amino acids long. Germline assignment: CDR1 MNHNY and CDR2 SVGAGI (reference sequence). V was shortened by 6 bases and J by 9 bases, with 16 bases between the two germline ends. The CDR3 protein is CASRGTGNRTQYF. In DNA, the CDR3 is TGTGCCAGCAGGGGTACAGGGAATAGGACGCAGTATTTT.

V usage is TRBV6-1 and J usage is TRBJ2-7; the match to TRBD1 covers 7 bases. Trimming at V came to 6 bases and at J to 9 bases, leaving 5 bases not matched to a gene. Germline assignment: CDR1 MNHNS and CDR2 SASEGT. CDR3 length: 11 residues. DNA for the CDR3: TGTGCCAGCAGCGCGACAGGGCGGCAGTACTTC. Amino acids: CASSATGRQYF.

The chain carries TRBV29-1 and TRBJ1-2, with 8 bases fitting TRBD1. CDR3 length: 13 amino acids. CDR1 SQVTM and CDR2 ANQGSEA come from the germline V gene. J gave up 7 bases and V 8 bases, and 12 bases lay outside the gene matches. The CDR3 sequence is CSSWTGKVSGYTF. As DNA, the CDR3 is TGCAGCTCCTGGACAGGGAAAGTCTCTGGCTACACCTTC.

V is TRBV20-1 and J is TRBJ2-5; 8 nucleotides agree with TRBD2. Germline trimming cut 3 bases from V and 3 bases from J; bases unmatched to any gene: 12. Germline V gene sequence: CDR1 DFQATT, CDR2 SNEGSKA (reference sequence). This CDR3 is built from 16 residues. Here the CDR3 DNA reads TGCAGTGCTAGTTCTCCGGGAGGGAATTTTGAAGAGACCCAGTACTTC. This sequence encodes CSASSPGGNFEETQYF.

The table lists this clonotype with a few counts. The chain uses TRBV12-3 or TRBV12-4 and TRBJ2-5; D is uncertain. The CDR3 contains 12 residues. V was shortened by 3 bases and J by 5 bases, with 7 bases between the two germline ends. The CDR3 is CASSLALETQYF. Written as DNA, the CDR3 is TGTGCCAGCAGTTTGGCGCTGGAGACCCAGTACTTC.

This clonotype was seen only once. The chain combines TRBV5-1 with TRBJ2-7; 7 bases match TRBD2. Germline assignment: CDR1 SGHRS and CDR2 YFSETQ. V shed 1 base, J shed 2 bases, and the junction held 6 bases outside the gene matches. The CDR3 length is 15 residues. CDR3 residues: CASSLPGLAAYEQYF. The CDR3, as DNA: TGCGCCAGCAGCTTGCCCGGGCTAGCGGCCTACGAGCAGTACTTC.

This chain uses TRBV29-1 with TRBJ2-3; D gene ambiguous. Germline assignment: CDR1 SQVTM and CDR2 ANQGSEA. Deletions cut 6 bases from V and 0 bases from J, with 1 base between. CDR3 size: 10 residues. The CDR3 loop is CSVSTDTQYF. As DNA, the CDR3 is TGCAGCGTGAGCACAGATACGCAGTATTTT.

The rearrangement joins TRBV6-6 to TRBJ2-7; 9 bases align to TRBD2. This CDR3 is built from 14 residues. V was pared by 5 bases and J by 5 bases, with 7 bases of the junction left unmatched. Germline V gene sequence: CDR1 MNHNY, CDR2 SVGAGI (reference sequence). This CDR3 is CASSTAGGMNEQYF. The CDR3, as DNA: TGTGCCAGCAGTACGGCGGGAGGGATGAACGAGCAGTACTTC.

The chain joins TRBV9 to TRBJ2-2; TRBD2 aligns across 9 bases. The CDR3 spans 16 residues. CDR1 is SGDLS, CDR2 YYNGEE, per germline. V gave up 4 bases and J gave up 6 bases; unmatched junction bases: 10. The CDR3, as DNA: TGTGCCAGCAGCCCAGGCGGGAGGGCAATATCCGGGGAGCTGTTTTTT. Its translation is CASSPGGRAISGELFF.

This clonotype was observed once. The chain joins TRBV28 to TRBJ1-2; 8 bases are a match to TRBD1. The CDR3 is made up of 12 amino acids. From germline, CDR1 is MDHEN and CDR2 SYDVKM. After removal of 6 bases from V and 9 bases from J, the junction contained 6 bases not matched to a gene. As DNA, the CDR3 is TGTGCCAGCAGGGACAGGGAAAGGAGCTACACCTTC. It yields the protein CASRDRERSYTF.

This chain uses TRBV27 with TRBJ2-7; D remains ambiguous. Between the trimmed V and J ends, which lost 2 bases and 5 bases, there was a span of 16 bases. The CDR3 covers 15 residues. Germline loops: CDR1 MNHEY, CDR2 SMNVEV (reference sequence). The CDR3 region has the DNA TGTGCCAGCAGTTTACCTGGTCTCGGTATCGACGAGCAGTACTTC. Amino acid sequence: CASSLPGLGIDEQYF.

V usage is TRBV29-1 and J usage is TRBJ2-4; D is possibly TRBD1 (5 bases). Germline V lookup: CDR1 SQVTM, CDR2 ANQGSEA. The CDR3 is 15 residues long. V was cut by 4 bases and J by 0 bases, with 13 bases left in between. CDR3 protein: CSVVTDLLAKNIQYF. The CDR3 nucleotides are TGCAGCGTTGTGACAGATCTGCTAGCCAAAAACATTCAGTACTTC.

The chain combines TRBV7-9 with TRBJ2-5; TRBD2 agrees at 10 bases. The V gene end was trimmed by 3 bases and the J gene end by 4 bases; junction bases not matched to a gene: 11. CDR3 size: 17 residues. Germline-derived CDR1 and CDR2 are SEHNR and FQNEAQ (reference sequence). For the CDR3, the DNA is TGTGCCAGCAGCTTCCGGACTAGCGGAGGGGGGTCAGAGACCCAGTACTTC. Protein sequence: CASSFRTSGGGSETQYF.

A few counts support this clonotype. The J gene is TRBJ1-3, the V gene TRBV28, with no clear D. With 5 bases removed from V and 4 bases from J, the gap between germline ends came to 6 bases. The CDR3 spans 12 residues. Germline V gene sequence: CDR1 MDHEN, CDR2 SYDVKM. DNA for the CDR3: TGTGCCAGCAGTCAAGGGGGAAACACCATATATTTT. This gives the protein CASSQGGNTIYF.